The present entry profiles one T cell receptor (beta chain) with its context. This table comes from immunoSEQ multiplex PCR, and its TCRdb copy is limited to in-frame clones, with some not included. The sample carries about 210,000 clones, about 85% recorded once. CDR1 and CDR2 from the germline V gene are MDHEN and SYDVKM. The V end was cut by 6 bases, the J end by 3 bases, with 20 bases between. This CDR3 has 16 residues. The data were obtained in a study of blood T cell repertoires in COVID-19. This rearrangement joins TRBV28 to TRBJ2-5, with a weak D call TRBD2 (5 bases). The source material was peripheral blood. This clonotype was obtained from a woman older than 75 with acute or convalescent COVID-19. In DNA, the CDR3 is TGTGCCAGCAGAGTAGGCCCGTCGAGCGGAAAAGAGACCCAGTACTTC. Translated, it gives CASRVGPSSGKETQYF.